This is a list of T cell receptor beta chains from one sample in a study of T cell responses to AZD1222 COVID-19 vaccine. Here immunoSEQ multiplex PCR was the method, and the copy in TCRdb shows in-frame clones only, minus some. The sample records some 94,000 clones, roughly 89% being singletons. The specimen was peripheral blood, collected 28 days after the second AZD1222 dose. Receptor source: an adult who received the AZD1222 COVID-19 vaccine. Each CDR3 is given with its conserved first and last residue. D genes are given only for firm matches. The size field is filled for only some rows; it gives once, few, many or a size class.

>.|TRBJ1-6|.|TRBV28
CASRNPGSSTLHF
TGTGCCAGCAGGAACCCAGGGTCTTCAACCCTCCACTTT
>TRBD1|TRBJ1-5|.|TRBV3-1/TRBV3-2
CASSQDRGHQPQHF
TGTGCCAGCAGCCAAGACAGGGGGCATCAGCCCCAGCATTTT
>.|TRBJ2-7|.|TRBV28
CASLSPGESSYEQYF
TGTGCCAGCTTATCCCCAGGGGAAAGCTCCTACGAGCAGTACTTC
>.|TRBJ2-2|.|TRBV12-5
CASGLPTLGGELFF
TGTGCTAGTGGTTTGCCCACCCTGGGCGGGGAGCTGTTTTTT
>.|TRBJ1-1|.|TRBV12-3/TRBV12-4
CASSYGGDTDAFF
TGTGCCAGCAGCTATGGGGGGGACACGGATGCTTTCTTT
>TRBD1|TRBJ2-3|.|TRBV6-5
CASSKDRENTDTQYF
TGTGCCAGCAGTAAGGACAGGGAGAATACAGATACGCAGTATTTT
>.|TRBJ1-2|once|TRBV7-8
CASSAHGGADGYTF
TGTGCCAGCAGCGCCCACGGTGGTGCCGATGGCTACACCTTC
>.|TRBJ2-4|.|TRBV27
CASSPGTQGSIQYF
TGTGCCAGCAGTCCTGGGACCCAAGGGAGCATTCAGTACTTC
>.|TRBJ1-1|.|TRBV6-5
CASSPGRGYTEAFF
TGTGCCAGCAGCCCGGGCAGGGGTTACACTGAAGCTTTCTTT
>TRBD2|TRBJ2-3|.|TRBV4-2
CASSQGLAEGTDTQYF
TGTGCCAGCAGCCAGGGACTAGCAGAAGGCACAGATACGCAGTATTTT
>.|TRBJ2-1|.|TRBV30
CAWSVPGYVGNEQFF
TGTGCCTGGAGTGTACCAGGGTATGTTGGCAATGAGCAGTTCTTC
>.|TRBJ2-3|.|TRBV6-2/TRBV6-3
CASSYIGGGSLRTDTQYF
TGTGCCAGCAGTTACATTGGCGGGGGCTCCCTCCGCACAGATACGCAGTATTTT
>.|TRBJ1-4|.|TRBV5-8
CASRIHRGGLFF
TGTGCCAGCAGAATACACCGGGGAGGGCTGTTTTTT
>.|TRBJ2-3|.|TRBV25-1
CASSAGRFLPGTQYF
TGTGCCAGCAGTGCGGGGCGTTTCCTCCCGGGTACGCAGTATTTT
>.|TRBJ2-6|.|TRBV12-3/TRBV12-4
CASSLSGANVLTF
TGTGCCAGCAGTTTGAGCGGGGCCAACGTCCTGACTTTC
>.|TRBJ1-4|.|TRBV5-4
CASSLKRGEKLFF
TGTGCCAGCAGCTTGAAGCGGGGGGAAAAACTGTTTTTT
>TRBD2|TRBJ2-1|.|TRBV10-3
CAISDAGTSSYNEQFF
TGTGCCATCAGTGACGCCGGGACTAGCTCCTACAATGAGCAGTTCTTC
>.|TRBJ1-1|once|TRBV11-2
CASSLAGAVNTEAFF
TGTGCCAGCAGCTTGGCAGGGGCAGTGAACACTGAAGCTTTCTTT
>.|TRBJ2-2|.|TRBV19
CASTAVNTGELFF
TGTGCCAGTACTGCAGTGAACACCGGGGAGCTGTTTTTT